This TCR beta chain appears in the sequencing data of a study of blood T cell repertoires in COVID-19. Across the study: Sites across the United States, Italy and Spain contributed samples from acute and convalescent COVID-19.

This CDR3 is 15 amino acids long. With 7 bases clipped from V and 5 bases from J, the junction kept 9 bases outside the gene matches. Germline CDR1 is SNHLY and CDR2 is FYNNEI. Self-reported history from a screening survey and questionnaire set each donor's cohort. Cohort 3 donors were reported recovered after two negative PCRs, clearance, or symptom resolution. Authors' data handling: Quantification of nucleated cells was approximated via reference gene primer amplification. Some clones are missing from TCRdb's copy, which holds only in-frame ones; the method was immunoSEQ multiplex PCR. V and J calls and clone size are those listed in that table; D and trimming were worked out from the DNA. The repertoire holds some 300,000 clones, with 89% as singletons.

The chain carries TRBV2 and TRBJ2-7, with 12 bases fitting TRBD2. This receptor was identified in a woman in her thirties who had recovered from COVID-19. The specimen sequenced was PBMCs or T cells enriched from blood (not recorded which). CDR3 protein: CASKGLAGGYDEQYF. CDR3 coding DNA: TGTGCCAGCAAGGGGCTAGCGGGAGGGTACGACGAGCAGTACTTC. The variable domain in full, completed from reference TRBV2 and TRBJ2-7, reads EPEVTQTPSHQVTQMGQEVILRCVPISNHLYFYWYRQILGQKVEFLVSFYNNEISEKSEIFDDQFSVERPDGSNFTLKIRSTKLEDSAMYFCASKGLAGGYDEQYFGPGTRLTVT.